This is a list of T cell receptor beta chains from one sample in a study of CD8+ T cells in alopecia areata. The protocol was immunoSEQ multiplex PCR, while the TCRdb copy is restricted to in-frame clones and leaves out a portion. The sample records 150,000 or so clones, around 58% being singletons. The source material was CD4+ T cells sorted from blood, sampled at approximately week 55, from a patient treated with tofacitinib. The receptors originated from a human donor with alopecia areata. The CDR3 runs from the conserved cysteine through the conserved F or W. The D gene is left open where the match is weak. The size field is filled for only some rows; it gives once, few, many or a size class.

V	D	J	size	DNA	CDR3
TRBV29-1	NA	TRBJ1-5	NA	TGCAGCGTTGTGTTCACGGGGCTGGGCAATCAGCCCCAGCATTTT	CSVVFTGLGNQPQHF
TRBV29-1	NA	TRBJ2-2	NA	TGCAGCGTTGAAGATCGACTGCTCACCGGGGAGCTGTTTTTT	CSVEDRLLTGELFF
TRBV27	NA	TRBJ1-1	once	TGTGCCAGCAGTTTATTTGATGAAGCTTTCTTT	CASSLFDEAFF
TRBV15	NA	TRBJ2-3	NA	TGTGCCACCAGCACCGGGCCCCGGGGGACGCAGTATTTT	CATSTGPRGTQYF
TRBV30	TRBD1	TRBJ1-5	NA	TGTGCCTGGAGCCTAGGACAGGGAAATCAGCCCCAGCATTTT	CAWSLGQGNQPQHF
TRBV27	NA	TRBJ2-7	NA	TGTGCCAGCAGTTTAGCAAACGACTACGAGCAGTACTTC	CASSLANDYEQYF
TRBV7-9	NA	TRBJ2-7	NA	TGTGCCAGCAGCTTCCAGGGGCCGTACGAGCAGTACTTC	CASSFQGPYEQYF
TRBV30	NA	TRBJ1-5	NA	TGTGCCTGGAGTGGTCAGGGTGGGCAGCCCCAGCATTTT	CAWSGQGGQPQHF
TRBV2	NA	TRBJ2-5	few	TGTGCCAGCAGTGAAAAAGAGACCCAGTACTTC	CASSEKETQYF
TRBV5-1	TRBD1	TRBJ2-7	NA	TGCGCCAGCAGCAGGGACAGGGGGAAGGACGAGCAGTACTTC	CASSRDRGKDEQYF
TRBV5-6	TRBD2	TRBJ2-1	few	TGTGCCAGCAGCCCTATTGGCGGGGGGATTGACAATGAGCAGTTCTTC	CASSPIGGGIDNEQFF
TRBV9	TRBD1	TRBJ1-4	NA	TGTGCCAGCAGCGTAGGAAGAACGGGACAGACGGACGAAAAACTGTTTTTT	CASSVGRTGQTDEKLFF
TRBV9	NA	TRBJ1-2	NA	TGTGCCAGCAGCGTAGGGGGCAGCTATGGCTACACCTTC	CASSVGGSYGYTF
TRBV28	NA	TRBJ2-4	NA	TGTGCCAGCACCGCGGGACTAGCCAAAAACATTCAGTACTTC	CASTAGLAKNIQYF
TRBV7-2	TRBD1	TRBJ2-7	NA	TGTGCCAGCAGCCCGCGCAACCGGGACAGGCCTTCCTACGAGCAGTACTTC	CASSPRNRDRPSYEQYF
TRBV7-7	NA	TRBJ2-5	NA	TGTGCTAGCAGCTTAGTCGGGTTCGATGGGGAGACCCAGTACTTC	CASSLVGFDGETQYF
TRBV7-2	NA	TRBJ2-5	NA	TGTGCCAGCAGCTTTGGCGCGGGGCAAGAGACCCAGTACTTC	CASSFGAGQETQYF
TRBV29-1	NA	TRBJ1-2	few	TGCAGCGTTGAAACTCCAAAGGGGGGCGCCAACTATGGCTACACCTTC	CSVETPKGGANYGYTF
TRBV30	NA	TRBJ2-7	few	TGTGCCTGGAGTGTCGTATCGTTTGGGGCAACCTACGAGCAGTACTTC	CAWSVVSFGATYEQYF
TRBV7-8	NA	TRBJ2-5	few	TGTGCCAGCACGTCGAGTCCGAGGGGAGGTACAGAGACCCAGTACTTC	CASTSSPRGGTETQYF
TRBV29-1	NA	TRBJ1-1	NA	TGCAGCGTAAAGGGCATGAACACTGAAGCTTTCTTT	CSVKGMNTEAFF
TRBV20-1	NA	TRBJ1-2	NA	TGCAGTGCCACCGGTCACTATGGCTACACCTTC	CSATGHYGYTF
TRBV15	NA	TRBJ1-2	NA	TGTGCCACCAGCAGGGACCACTATGGCTACACCTTC	CATSRDHYGYTF
TRBV6-1	TRBD1	TRBJ1-6	NA	TGTGCCAGCAGTGGATGGTTATGGGACAGGGGGAATTCACCCCTCCACTTT	CASSGWLWDRGNSPLHF
TRBV5-1	TRBD2	TRBJ2-1	few	TGCGCCAGCAGCCAACGGACTAGCGGGGCCAATGAGCAGTTCTTC	CASSQRTSGANEQFF
TRBV9	TRBD1	TRBJ2-4	once	TGTGCCAGCAGCGTAGCTAAGGACAGGGGCATTCAGTACTTC	CASSVAKDRGIQYF
TRBV29-1	TRBD2	TRBJ2-2	NA	TGCAGCGGATCACTAGCGGTCGGGGAGCTGTTTTTT	CSGSLAVGELFF
TRBV7-9	NA	TRBJ1-1	few	TGTGCCAGCAGCCTAGGAGGCGGCGGGGCTTTCTTT	CASSLGGGGAFF
TRBV7-8	NA	TRBJ1-2	NA	TGTGCCAGCAGCTTAGGCTCCCGGGACTATGGCTACACCTTC	CASSLGSRDYGYTF
TRBV25-1	NA	TRBJ1-1	NA	TGTGCCAGCAGTGAATATGAGGGGACGAAGACTGAAGCTTTCTTT	CASSEYEGTKTEAFF
TRBV4-2	TRBD1	TRBJ1-4	NA	TGTGCCAGCAGCCAGCAGGGGGCCAGCCAGAATGAAAAACTGTTTTTT	CASSQQGASQNEKLFF
TRBV5-1	NA	TRBJ1-1	few	TGCGCCAGCAGCTTCCAGGGCCTGGAGGACACTGAAGCTTTCTTT	CASSFQGLEDTEAFF
TRBV5-4	NA	TRBJ2-3	NA	TGTGCCAGCAGCTTGGCCGGGCTAGAAGATAGCACGCAGTATTTT	CASSLAGLEDSTQYF
TRBV29-1	TRBD1	TRBJ1-3	NA	TGCAGCGCCTCGACAGGGGTGAGCTCTGGAAACACCATATATTTT	CSASTGVSSGNTIYF
TRBV29-1	TRBD1	TRBJ2-1	NA	TGCAGCGCCGAGGGACAGGGAAACAATGAGCAGTTCTTC	CSAEGQGNNEQFF
TRBV30	NA	TRBJ1-2	NA	TGTGCCTCGACGACGTTAAACTATGGCTACACCTTC	CASTTLNYGYTF
TRBV6-1	NA	TRBJ1-5	NA	TGTGCCAGCAGTGTATGGCCAGGTATTGACAGGAATAATCAGCCCCAGCATTTT	CASSVWPGIDRNNQPQHF
TRBV5-1	NA	TRBJ2-3	few	TGCGCCAGCAGCTTGGACGGGGCCCCGCTTCGTGGCACAGATACGCAGTATTTT	CASSLDGAPLRGTDTQYF
TRBV5-1	NA	TRBJ2-7	NA	TGCGCCAGCAGCTTTGGACTCGACTACGAGCAGTACTTC	CASSFGLDYEQYF
TRBV7-9	NA	TRBJ2-2	NA	TGTGCCAGCAGCTTTGGGGGTACCGGGGAGCTGTTTTTT	CASSFGGTGELFF
TRBV4-1	NA	TRBJ1-5	NA	TGCGCCAGCAGCCAAGGTAGCAATCAGCCCCAGCATTTT	CASSQGSNQPQHF
TRBV20-1	NA	TRBJ2-3	few	TGCAGTGCTGCGGATCCGGTGAGGCAGTATTTT	CSAADPVRQYF
TRBV7-2	NA	TRBJ1-5	NA	TGTGCCAGCAGCTTCCCAGGAGAGCCCCAGCATTTT	CASSFPGEPQHF
TRBV7-9	NA	TRBJ1-2	few	TGTGCCAGCAGCCCGGACGGGAGGGGCTATGGCTACACCTTC	CASSPDGRGYGYTF
TRBV27	NA	TRBJ1-6	NA	TGTGCCAGCAGTTCACTCCTGACCAGGGCTTCACCCCTCCACTTT	CASSSLLTRASPLHF
TRBV2	NA	TRBJ2-1	NA	TGTGCCAGCAGGGGGGGGCGCTACAATGAGCAGTTCTTC	CASRGGRYNEQFF
TRBV29-1	NA	TRBJ1-3	few	TGCAGCGTTGGGGGTGCAGGAAACACCATATATTTT	CSVGGAGNTIYF
TRBV6-5	TRBD1	TRBJ1-2	NA	TGTGCCAGCACCCAAGGACAGGTCTATGGCTACACCTTC	CASTQGQVYGYTF
TRBV7-9	TRBD1	TRBJ2-7	few	TGTGCCAGCACCCGAGCTGGGACAGGGGGCTTAAGCTCCTACGAGCAGTACTTC	CASTRAGTGGLSSYEQYF
TRBV5-1	NA	TRBJ2-5	NA	TGCGCCAGCATTGGAGGGGGGGCCCGGAAGGGAACCCAGTACTTC	CASIGGGARKGTQYF
TRBV7-7	NA	TRBJ2-2	NA	TGTGCCAGCAGCTTATACAGGGACACCGGGGAGCTGTTTTTT	CASSLYRDTGELFF
TRBV30	NA	TRBJ2-7	once	TGTGCCTGGAGTGTACTCGGTCCAGGCGGTTTATACGAGCAGTACTTC	CAWSVLGPGGLYEQYF
TRBV27	TRBD1	TRBJ2-5	once	TGTGCCAGCAGTTCTGGTATGGGACAGGGGAGGGAGACCCAGTACTTC	CASSSGMGQGRETQYF
TRBV5-1	NA	TRBJ2-5	NA	TGCGCCAGCAGCCCTGGGATCCAAGAGACCCAGTACTTC	CASSPGIQETQYF
TRBV30	NA	TRBJ1-2	NA	TGTGCCTGGAGTCGCAGTAGAGGCTACACCTTC	CAWSRSRGYTF